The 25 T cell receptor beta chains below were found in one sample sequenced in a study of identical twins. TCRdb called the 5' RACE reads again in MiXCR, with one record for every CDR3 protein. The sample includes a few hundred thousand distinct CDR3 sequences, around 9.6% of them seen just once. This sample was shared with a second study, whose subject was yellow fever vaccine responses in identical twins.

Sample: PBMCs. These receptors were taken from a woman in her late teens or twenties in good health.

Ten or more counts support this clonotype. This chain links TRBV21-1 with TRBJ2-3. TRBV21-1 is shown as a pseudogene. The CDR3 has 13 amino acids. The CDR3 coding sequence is TGTGCCAGCGTAGTTTGGCGCACAGATACGCAGTATTTT. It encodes CASVVWRTDTQYF.

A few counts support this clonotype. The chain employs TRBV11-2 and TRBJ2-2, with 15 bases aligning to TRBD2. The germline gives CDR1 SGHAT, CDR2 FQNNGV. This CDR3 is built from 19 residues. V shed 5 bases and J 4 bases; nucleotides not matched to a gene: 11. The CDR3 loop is CASSTSPGLAGGSTGELFF. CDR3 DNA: TGTGCCAGCAGCACATCACCGGGACTAGCGGGAGGAAGCACCGGGGAGCTGTTTTTT.

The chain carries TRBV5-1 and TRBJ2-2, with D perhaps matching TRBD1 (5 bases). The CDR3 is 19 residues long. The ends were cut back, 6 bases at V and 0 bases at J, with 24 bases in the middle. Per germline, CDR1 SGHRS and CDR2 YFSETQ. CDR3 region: CASTDSEKHRNTNTGELFF. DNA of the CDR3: TGCGCCAGCACCGACAGCGAAAAGCACAGGAACACGAACACCGGGGAGCTGTTTTTT.

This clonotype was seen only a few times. CDR3 bases: TGTGCCAGCAGCTTAAGAGGCTACACCTTC. Protein sequence: CASSLRGYTF. V and J are TRBV7-9 and TRBJ1-2; D call uncertain. This CDR3 is 10 amino acids long. Germline V CDR1 and CDR2: SEHNR, FQNEAQ (reference sequence). V was cut by 2 bases and J by 8 bases, with 3 bases left in between.

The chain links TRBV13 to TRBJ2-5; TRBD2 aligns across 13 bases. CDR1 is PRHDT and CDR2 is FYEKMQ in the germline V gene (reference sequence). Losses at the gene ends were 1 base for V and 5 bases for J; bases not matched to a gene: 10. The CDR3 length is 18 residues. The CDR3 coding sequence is TGTGCCAGCAGCTTAGTCGTAGGGGGGACTAGCGGGATGGAGACCCAGTACTTC. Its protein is CASSLVVGGTSGMETQYF.

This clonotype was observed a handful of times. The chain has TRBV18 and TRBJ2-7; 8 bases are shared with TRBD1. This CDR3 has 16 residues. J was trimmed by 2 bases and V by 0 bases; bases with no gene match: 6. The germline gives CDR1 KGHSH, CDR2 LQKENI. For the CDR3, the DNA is TGTGCCAGCTCACCACCGCCGGGACAGGTTCCCTACGAGCAGTACTTC. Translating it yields CASSPPPGQVPYEQYF.

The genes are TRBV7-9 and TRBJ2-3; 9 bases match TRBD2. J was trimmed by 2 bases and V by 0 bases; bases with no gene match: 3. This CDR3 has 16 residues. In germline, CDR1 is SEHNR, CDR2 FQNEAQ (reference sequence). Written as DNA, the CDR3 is TGTGCCAGCAGCTTAGCGGCGGGGGGGATCACAGATACGCAGTATTTT. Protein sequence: CASSLAAGGITDTQYF.

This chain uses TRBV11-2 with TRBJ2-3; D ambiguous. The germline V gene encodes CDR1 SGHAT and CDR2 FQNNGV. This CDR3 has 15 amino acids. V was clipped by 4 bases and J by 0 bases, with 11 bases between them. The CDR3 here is CASSSQPTSTDTQYF. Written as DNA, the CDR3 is TGTGCCAGCAGCTCCCAGCCAACTAGCACAGATACGCAGTATTTT.

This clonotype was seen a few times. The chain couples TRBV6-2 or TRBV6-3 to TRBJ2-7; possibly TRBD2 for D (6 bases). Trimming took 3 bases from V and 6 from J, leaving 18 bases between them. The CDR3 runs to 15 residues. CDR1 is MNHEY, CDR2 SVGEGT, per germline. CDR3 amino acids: CASSYSGRAGTEQYF. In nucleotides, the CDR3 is TGTGCCAGCAGTTATTCGGGTCGCGCGGGAACCGAGCAGTACTTC.

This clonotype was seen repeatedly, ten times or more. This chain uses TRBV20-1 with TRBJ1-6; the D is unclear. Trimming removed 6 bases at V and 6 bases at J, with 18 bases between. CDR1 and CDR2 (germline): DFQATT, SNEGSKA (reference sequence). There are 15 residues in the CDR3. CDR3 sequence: CSASKDSILNSPLHF. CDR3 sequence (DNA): TGCAGTGCCAGCAAAGATTCTATTCTTAATTCACCCCTCCACTTT.

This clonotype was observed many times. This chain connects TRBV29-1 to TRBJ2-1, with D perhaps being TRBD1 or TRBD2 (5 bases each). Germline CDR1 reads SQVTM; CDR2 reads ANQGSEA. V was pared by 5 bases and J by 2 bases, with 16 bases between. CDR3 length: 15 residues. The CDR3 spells CSVLGGWGTYNEQFF. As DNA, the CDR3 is TGCAGCGTTTTAGGCGGGTGGGGGACCTACAATGAGCAGTTCTTC.

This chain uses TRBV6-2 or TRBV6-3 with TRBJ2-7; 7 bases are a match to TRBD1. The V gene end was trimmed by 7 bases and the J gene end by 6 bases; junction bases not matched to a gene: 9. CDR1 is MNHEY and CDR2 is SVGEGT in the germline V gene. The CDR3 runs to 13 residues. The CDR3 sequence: CASTRDSYSEQYF. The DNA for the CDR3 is TGTGCCAGCACCCGGGACAGTTACTCCGAGCAGTACTTC.

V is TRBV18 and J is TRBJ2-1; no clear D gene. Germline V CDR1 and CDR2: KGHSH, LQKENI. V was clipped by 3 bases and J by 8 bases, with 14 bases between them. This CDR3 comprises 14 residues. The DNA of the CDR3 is TGTGCCAGCTCACCCGAACCGTCAAGCGATGAGCAGTTCTTC. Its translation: CASSPEPSSDEQFF. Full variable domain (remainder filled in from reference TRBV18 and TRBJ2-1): NAGVMQNPRHLVRRRGQEARLRCSPMKGHSHVYWYRQLPEEGLKFMVYLQKENIIDESGMPKERFSAEFPKEGPSILRIQQVVRGDSAAYFCASSPEPSSDEQFFGPGTRLTVL.

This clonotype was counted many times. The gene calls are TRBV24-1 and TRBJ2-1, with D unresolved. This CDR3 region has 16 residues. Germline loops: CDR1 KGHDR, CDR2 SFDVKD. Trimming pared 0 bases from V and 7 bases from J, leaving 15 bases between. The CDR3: CATSDLSPVPENEQFF. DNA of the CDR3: TGTGCCACCAGTGATTTGAGCCCCGTCCCAGAGAATGAGCAGTTCTTC.

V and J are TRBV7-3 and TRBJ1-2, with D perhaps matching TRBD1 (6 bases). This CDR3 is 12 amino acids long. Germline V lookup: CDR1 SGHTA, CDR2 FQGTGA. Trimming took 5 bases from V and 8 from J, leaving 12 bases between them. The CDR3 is CASSDTGTGYTF. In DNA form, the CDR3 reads TGTGCCAGCAGCGACACAGGGACGGGCTACACCTTC.

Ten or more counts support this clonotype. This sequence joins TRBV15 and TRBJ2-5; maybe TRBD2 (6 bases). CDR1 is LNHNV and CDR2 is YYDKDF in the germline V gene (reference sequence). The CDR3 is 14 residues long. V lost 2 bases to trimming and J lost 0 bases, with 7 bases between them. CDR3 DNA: TGTGCCACCAGCAGAACGGGGGACCAAGAGACCCAGTACTTC. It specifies CATSRTGDQETQYF.

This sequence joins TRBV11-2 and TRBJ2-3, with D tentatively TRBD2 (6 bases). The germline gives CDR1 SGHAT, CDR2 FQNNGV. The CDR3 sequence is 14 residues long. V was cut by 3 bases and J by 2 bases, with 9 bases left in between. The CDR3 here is CASSLGRFTDTQYF. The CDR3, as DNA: TGTGCCAGCAGCTTGGGGAGGTTCACAGATACGCAGTATTTT.

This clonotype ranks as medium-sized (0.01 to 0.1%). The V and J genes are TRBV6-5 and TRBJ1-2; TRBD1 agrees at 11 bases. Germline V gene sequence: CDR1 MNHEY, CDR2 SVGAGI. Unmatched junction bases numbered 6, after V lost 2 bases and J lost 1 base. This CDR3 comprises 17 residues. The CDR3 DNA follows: TGTGCCAGCAGTTACACCGGGACAGGGGGTAGTAACTATGGCTACACCTTC. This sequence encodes CASSYTGTGGSNYGYTF.

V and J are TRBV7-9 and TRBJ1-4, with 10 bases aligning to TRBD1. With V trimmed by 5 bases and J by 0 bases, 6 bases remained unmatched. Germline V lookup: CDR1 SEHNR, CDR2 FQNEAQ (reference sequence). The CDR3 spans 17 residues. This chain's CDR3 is CASSMGQGSATNEKLFF. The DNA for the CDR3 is TGTGCCAGCAGCATGGGACAGGGGTCTGCAACTAATGAAAAACTGTTTTTT.

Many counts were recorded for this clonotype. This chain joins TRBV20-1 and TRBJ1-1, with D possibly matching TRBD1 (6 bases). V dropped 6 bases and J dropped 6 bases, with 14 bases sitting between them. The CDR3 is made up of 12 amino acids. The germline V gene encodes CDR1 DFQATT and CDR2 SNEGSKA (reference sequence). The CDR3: CSAARTASEAFF. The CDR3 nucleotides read TGCAGTGCCGCCAGGACAGCATCTGAAGCTTTCTTT.

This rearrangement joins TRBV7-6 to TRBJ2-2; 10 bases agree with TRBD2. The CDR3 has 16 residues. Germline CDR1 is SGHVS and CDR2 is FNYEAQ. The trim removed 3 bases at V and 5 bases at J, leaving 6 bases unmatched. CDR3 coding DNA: TGTGCCAGCAGCTTCTCTAGCGGGGGCCTAACCGGGGAGCTGTTTTTT. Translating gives CASSFSSGGLTGELFF.

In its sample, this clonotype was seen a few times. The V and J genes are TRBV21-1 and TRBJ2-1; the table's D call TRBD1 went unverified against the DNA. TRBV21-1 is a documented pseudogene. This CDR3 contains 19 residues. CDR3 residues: CASSARGGVTGRPYNEQFF. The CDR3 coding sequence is TGTGCCAGCAGCGCCCGGGGGGGCGTGACAGGTCGGCCCTACAATGAGCAGTTCTTC.

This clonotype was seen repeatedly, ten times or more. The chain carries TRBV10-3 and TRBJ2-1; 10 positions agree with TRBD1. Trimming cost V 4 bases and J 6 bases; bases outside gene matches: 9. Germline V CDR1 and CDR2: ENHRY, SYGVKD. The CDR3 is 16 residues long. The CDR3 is CAISGPGQGWANEQFF. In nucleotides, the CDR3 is TGTGCCATCAGTGGGCCGGGACAGGGGTGGGCCAATGAGCAGTTCTTC.

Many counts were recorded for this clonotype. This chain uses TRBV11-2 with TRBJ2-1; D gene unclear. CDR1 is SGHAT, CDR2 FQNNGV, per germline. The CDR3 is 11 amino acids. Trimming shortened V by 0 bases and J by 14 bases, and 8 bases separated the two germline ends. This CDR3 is CASSLDRREFF. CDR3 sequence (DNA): TGTGCCAGCAGCTTAGATCGTAGGGAGTTCTTC.

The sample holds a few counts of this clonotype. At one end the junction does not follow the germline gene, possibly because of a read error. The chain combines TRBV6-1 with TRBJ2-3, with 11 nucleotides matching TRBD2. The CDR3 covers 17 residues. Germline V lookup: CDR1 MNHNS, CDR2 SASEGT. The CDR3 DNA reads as TGTGCCAACAGTGAATTCACTAGCGGGAGTGGCACAGATACGCAGTATTTT. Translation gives CANSEFTSGSGTDTQYF.